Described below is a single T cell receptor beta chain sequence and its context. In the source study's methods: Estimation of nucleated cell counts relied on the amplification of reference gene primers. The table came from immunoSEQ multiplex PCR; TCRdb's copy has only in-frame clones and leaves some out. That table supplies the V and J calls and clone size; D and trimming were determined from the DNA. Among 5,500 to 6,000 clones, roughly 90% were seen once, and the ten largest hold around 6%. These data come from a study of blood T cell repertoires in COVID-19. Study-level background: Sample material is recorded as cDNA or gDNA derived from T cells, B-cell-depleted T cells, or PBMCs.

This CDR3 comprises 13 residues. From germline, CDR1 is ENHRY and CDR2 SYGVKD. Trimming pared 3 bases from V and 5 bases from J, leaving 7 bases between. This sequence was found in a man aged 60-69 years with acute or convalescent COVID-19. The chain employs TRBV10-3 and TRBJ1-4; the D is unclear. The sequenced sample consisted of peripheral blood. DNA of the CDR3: TGTGCCATCAGTGAAGCCTTCAATGAAAAACTGTTTTTT. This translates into CAISEAFNEKLFF.